Given below is one T cell receptor (beta chain) in context. This CDR3 spans 15 amino acids. CDR1 LGHDT and CDR2 YNNKEL come from the germline V gene (reference sequence). V was pared by 5 bases and J by 3 bases, with 16 bases between. These data are taken from a study of blood T cell repertoires in COVID-19. As for the study in general: Collection of acute and convalescent COVID-19 samples took place in the United States, Italy and Spain. T cells, B-cell-depleted T cells, or PBMCs supplied cDNA or gDNA.

Clones were read by immunoSEQ multiplex PCR, and TCRdb kept only the in-frame ones, dropping some. The repertoire consists of roughly 130,000 clones, with roughly nine tenths occurring once and the leading ten covering approximately 3.5%. J is TRBJ1-2 and V is TRBV3-1 (or the pseudogene TRBV3-2); a possible D gene is TRBD1 (5 bases). The TCR comes from a man in his forties or fifties with active COVID-19. Sequencing was done on a sample of peripheral blood. The CDR3 protein is CASSEGTERDYGYTF. In nucleotides, the CDR3 is TGTGCCAGCAGCGAGGGGACTGAAAGAGACTATGGCTACACCTTC.